These 5 T cell receptor beta chains were all obtained from the same sample, sequenced in a study of vaccination effects on CD4 cells after COVID-19. Once cultured for under 11 days, the cells underwent separation to obtain CD4+ T cells. Participants were vaccinated with two doses of either the BNT162b2 or mRNA-1273 vaccine. These receptors' targets are unknown. Using immunoSEQ multiplex PCR, the repertoire was profiled, and TCRdb retains in-frame clones only, with some absent. The sample contains about 66,000 clones, around 80% of which appear only once. This sample comprised CD4+ T cells from PBMCs cultured without peptide, obtained after COVID-19 vaccination. The receptor source for this set is a human donor who received a COVID-19 vaccine.

The chain employs TRBV5-8 and TRBJ1-5; no reliable D call. This CDR3 comprises 15 residues. Trimming pared 0 bases from V and 0 bases from J, leaving 7 bases between. Germline CDR1 and CDR2: SGHTS and YDEGEE. The CDR3 DNA reads as TGTGCCAGCAGCTTGGGCGGTTATAGCAATCAGCCCCAGCATTTT. Its protein product is CASSLGGYSNQPQHF.

V and J are TRBV9 and TRBJ2-1, with 8 bases identical to TRBD2. The junction had 10 bases not matched to a gene; V was cut back by 4 bases and J by 4 bases. Germline lookup yields CDR1 SGDLS and CDR2 YYNGEE. This CDR3 comprises 16 residues. CDR3 in amino acids: CASSPSGGTLYNEQFF. Written as DNA, the CDR3 is TGTGCCAGCAGCCCTTCGGGGGGGACACTTTACAATGAGCAGTTCTTC.

V usage is TRBV6-1 and J usage is TRBJ1-2; perhaps TRBD1 as D (6 bases). The CDR3 has 14 residues. V dropped 3 bases and J dropped 7 bases, with 15 bases sitting between them. CDR1 and CDR2 (germline): MNHNS, SASEGT. The DNA for the CDR3 is TGTGCCAGCAGTGATAGGGGGGGCGCCGGTGGCTACACCTTC. The encoded protein is CASSDRGGAGGYTF.

The V call is TRBV4-3, the J call TRBJ1-3, with 7 nucleotides matching TRBD1. With V trimmed by 2 bases and J by 3 bases, 10 bases remained unmatched. The CDR3 consists of 17 residues. CDR1 and CDR2 from the germline V gene are LGHNA and YSLEER. The CDR3 bases are TGCGCCAGCAGCCAATTACAGGGGAGCCTCGGTGGAAACACCATATATTTT. Residues: CASSQLQGSLGGNTIYF.

The gene calls are TRBV6-5 and TRBJ1-4; no clear D gene. This CDR3 has 13 amino acids. V shed 4 bases and J shed 7 bases, with 10 bases lying between them. Germline-derived CDR1 and CDR2 are MNHEY and SVGAGI. The CDR3 here is CASSSLWSEKLFF. The DNA of the CDR3 is TGTGCCAGCAGTTCTCTCTGGAGTGAAAAACTGTTTTTT.